This paragraph covers one T cell receptor beta chain sequence. The entry originates in a study of cytomegalovirus exposure and HLA in healthy donors. Germline CDR1 is SGHNT and CDR2 is YYREEE (reference sequence). The V segment lost 1 base and the J segment 0 bases; nucleotides outside the gene matches: 3. The CDR3 totals 15 residues. The PCR contained 60 Vbeta and 13 Jbeta primers. Using immunoSEQ multiplex PCR, the repertoire was profiled, and TCRdb retains in-frame clones only, with some absent. The sample contains 150,000 to 200,000 clones, approximately 85% of which appear only once. The chain combines TRBV5-4 with TRBJ2-7; 8 nucleotides agree with TRBD1. Sequenced: PBMCs. This TCR derives from a girl between 5 and 17 years old in good health and CMV-seropositive. CDR3: CASSLPQGASYEQYF. DNA for the CDR3: TGTGCCAGCAGCTTGCCGCAGGGGGCCTCCTACGAGCAGTACTTC.